Listed below are T cell receptor beta chains from one sample, sequenced in a study of blood T cells in healthy people across ages. TCRdb re-called the 5' RACE reads with MiXCR, one entry per CDR3 protein. Of about 1 million distinct CDR3 sequences listed, 20% to 25% were seen once; the top ten hold around 0.7%. The same data also went into a second study, on T cells of mothers and their children.

The sample consisted of blood. The source of these receptors is a girl aged 2-9 years in good health. CDR3s include the opening cysteine and the closing phenylalanine or tryptophan. D genes are given only for firm matches. Clone sizes are given selectively: once, few, many, or a class where the clone is expanded.

J gene | V gene | clone size | D gene | CDR3 protein | CDR3 DNA
TRBJ2-3 | TRBV20-1 | few | NA | CSAEDWPSTDTQYF | TGCAGTGCGGAGGACTGGCCTAGCACAGATACGCAGTATTTT
TRBJ2-3 | TRBV29-1 | NA | NA | CSVQRGLDTQYF | TGCAGCGTCCAACGGGGGCTAGATACGCAGTATTTT
TRBJ2-1 | TRBV6-2/TRBV6-3 | few | NA | CASSVAVEQFF | TGTGCCAGCAGCGTAGCGGTAGAGCAGTTCTTC
TRBJ2-1 | TRBV7-9 | once | TRBD1 | CASSLEGKGALYNEQFF | TGTGCCAGCAGCTTAGAGGGCAAGGGGGCCCTATACAATGAGCAGTTCTTC
TRBJ1-5 | TRBV4-3 | NA | NA | CASSRELRQPQHF | TGCGCCAGCAGCAGGGAATTGCGCCAGCCCCAGCATTTT
TRBJ2-5 | TRBV15 | NA | NA | CATSRDPQETQYF | TGTGCCACCAGCAGAGATCCCCAAGAGACCCAGTACTTC
TRBJ2-7 | TRBV12-3/TRBV12-4 | NA | NA | CASRPLGAGAPLKQYF | TGTGCCAGCAGACCCCTAGGGGCAGGGGCTCCTTTAAAGCAGTACTTC
TRBJ2-1 | TRBV20-1 | few | NA | CSPTNPNEQFF | TGCAGTCCAACTAATCCGAATGAGCAGTTCTTC
TRBJ2-3 | TRBV2 | NA | NA | CASNRISDTQYF | TGTGCCAGCAACCGGATTTCAGATACGCAGTATTTT
TRBJ2-7 | TRBV7-2 | NA | TRBD1 | CASSLEGTGRSYEQYF | TGTGCCAGCAGCTTAGAGGGGACAGGGCGATCCTACGAGCAGTACTTC
TRBJ2-5 | TRBV7-8 | NA | TRBD2 | CASSLLTSGDQETQYF | TGTGCCAGCAGCTTATTAACTAGCGGGGATCAAGAGACCCAGTACTTC
TRBJ1-4 | TRBV10-3 | NA | TRBD1 | CAISESWVGTANEKLFF | TGTGCCATCAGTGAGTCCTGGGTCGGGACAGCGAATGAAAAACTGTTTTTT
TRBJ2-7 | TRBV6-1 | few | NA | CASSASWGALYEQYF | TGTGCCAGCAGCGCGAGTTGGGGGGCCCTCTACGAGCAGTACTTC
TRBJ1-3 | TRBV7-6 | NA | NA | CASSLAAGTRNTIYF | TGTGCCAGCAGCTTAGCGGCAGGAACGAGAAACACCATATATTTT
TRBJ2-1 | TRBV20-1 | few | NA | CSALPSHWSSYNEQFF | TGCAGTGCTCTCCCCAGCCACTGGAGCTCCTACAATGAGCAGTTCTTC
TRBJ2-5 | TRBV9 | once | NA | CASSVDGMGTETQYF | TGTGCCAGCAGCGTAGATGGGATGGGGACCGAGACCCAGTACTTC
TRBJ2-3 | TRBV6-1 | NA | NA | CVSGFTDTQYF | TGCGTAAGCGGATTCACAGATACGCAGTATTTT
TRBJ1-5 | TRBV20-1 | NA | NA | CSASLRGLGNQPQHF | TGCAGTGCTAGTTTGAGGGGATTGGGCAATCAGCCCCAGCATTTT
TRBJ2-2 | TRBV7-2 | NA | NA | CASSSRVAGAGELFF | TGTGCCAGCAGCTCCAGAGTAGCCGGAGCCGGGGAGCTGTTTTTT
TRBJ1-5 | TRBV24-1 | few | NA | CATSGGDQPQHF | TGTGCCACCAGTGGGGGGGATCAGCCCCAGCATTTT